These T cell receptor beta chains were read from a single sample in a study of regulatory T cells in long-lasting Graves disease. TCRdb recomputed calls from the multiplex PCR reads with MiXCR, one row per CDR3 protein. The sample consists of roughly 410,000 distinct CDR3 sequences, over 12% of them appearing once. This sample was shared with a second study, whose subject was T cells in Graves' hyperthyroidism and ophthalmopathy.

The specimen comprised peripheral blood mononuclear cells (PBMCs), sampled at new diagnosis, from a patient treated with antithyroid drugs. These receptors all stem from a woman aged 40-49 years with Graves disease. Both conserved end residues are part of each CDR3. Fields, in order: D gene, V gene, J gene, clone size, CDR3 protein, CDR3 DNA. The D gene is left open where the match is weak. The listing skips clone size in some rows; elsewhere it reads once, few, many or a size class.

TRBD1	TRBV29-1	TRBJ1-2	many	CSVDGGTGEYTF	TGCAGCGTTGATGGTGGGACAGGGGAATACACCTTC
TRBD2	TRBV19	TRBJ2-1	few	CASGPRRELYNEQFF	TGTGCCAGTGGCCCTAGGCGGGAGTTGTACAATGAGCAGTTCTTC
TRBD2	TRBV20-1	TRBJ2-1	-	CSAGGESASGSPNEQFF	TGCAGTGCTGGAGGGGAAAGTGCGAGCGGGAGTCCCAATGAGCAGTTCTTC
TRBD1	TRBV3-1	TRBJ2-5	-	CASSGVGQGARETQYF	TGTGCCAGCAGCGGAGTCGGACAGGGGGCCCGAGAGACCCAGTACTTC
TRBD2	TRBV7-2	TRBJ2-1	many	CASSPNAAGDNEQFF	TGTGCCAGCAGCCCCAATGCGGCGGGAGACAATGAGCAGTTCTTC
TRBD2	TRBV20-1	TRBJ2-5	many	CSARPGLAGETQYF	TGCAGTGCTAGACCGGGACTAGCGGGGGAGACCCAGTACTTC
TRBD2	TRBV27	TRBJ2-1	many	CASSLSIASGNPLRYNEQFF	TGTGCCAGCAGTTTATCAATTGCTAGCGGGAATCCACTGAGGTACAATGAGCAGTTCTTC
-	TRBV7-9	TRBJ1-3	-	CASRLGGTGNTIYF	TGTGCCAGCAGGCTTGGGGGGACAGGAAACACCATATATTTT
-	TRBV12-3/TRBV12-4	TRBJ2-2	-	CASSFHNTGGLFF	TGTGCCAGCAGTTTTCATAACACCGGGGGGCTGTTTTTT
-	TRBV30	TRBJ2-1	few	CAWSIPSPSYNEQFF	TGTGCCTGGAGTATTCCTAGCCCCTCCTACAATGAGCAGTTCTTC
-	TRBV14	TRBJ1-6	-	CASSPESRKSSYNSPLHF	TGTGCCAGCAGCCCGGAAAGCAGGAAGAGCTCCTATAATTCACCCCTCCACTTT
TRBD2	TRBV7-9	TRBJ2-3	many	CASSLVGLADTDTQYF	TGTGCCAGCAGCTTAGTGGGACTAGCGGACACAGATACGCAGTATTTT
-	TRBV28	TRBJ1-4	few	CASSYLTDNEKLFF	TGTGCCAGCAGTTATTTAACTGATAATGAAAAACTGTTTTTT
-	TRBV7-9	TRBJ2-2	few	CASSPTRSNTGELFF	TGTGCCAGCAGCCCCACCCGGAGCAACACCGGGGAGCTGTTTTTT
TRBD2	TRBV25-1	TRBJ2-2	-	CASSAREGRIPPPGELLF	TGTGCCAGCAGTGCGCGGGAGGGCCGAATCCCACCACCCGGGGAGCTGCTTTTT
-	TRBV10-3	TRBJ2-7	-	CAIAVGGTVREQYF	TGTGCCATCGCCGTAGGGGGGACTGTCAGGGAGCAGTACTTC
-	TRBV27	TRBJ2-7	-	CASSLGETEYEQYF	TGTGCCAGCAGTTTAGGGGAGACAGAGTACGAGCAGTACTTC
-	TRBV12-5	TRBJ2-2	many	CASGLGTATDTGELFF	TGTGCTAGTGGTTTGGGGACAGCAACGGACACCGGGGAGCTGTTTTTT
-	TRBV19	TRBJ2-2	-	CASNTRVGELFF	TGTGCCAGTAACACAAGAGTGGGGGAGCTGTTTTTT
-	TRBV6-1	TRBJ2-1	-	CASSEAVRVDEQFF	TGTGCCAGCAGTGAAGCAGTCAGGGTTGATGAGCAGTTCTTC
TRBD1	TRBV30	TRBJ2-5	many	CAWSARRTGPETQYF	TGTGCCTGGAGCGCCCGGCGGACAGGCCCCGAGACCCAGTACTTC
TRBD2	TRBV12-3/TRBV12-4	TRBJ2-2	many	CASGPSGSTGELFF	TGTGCCAGCGGGCCTAGCGGGAGCACCGGGGAGCTGTTTTTT
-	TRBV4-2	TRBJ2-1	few	CASSQSGQNEQFF	TGTGCCAGCAGCCAAAGTGGGCAAAATGAGCAGTTCTTC
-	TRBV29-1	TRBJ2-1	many	CSVDVRWGEQFF	TGCAGCGTTGATGTACGGTGGGGAGAGCAGTTCTTC
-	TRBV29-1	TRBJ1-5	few	CSVGTGINQPQHF	TGCAGCGTTGGGACGGGAATTAATCAGCCCCAGCATTTT
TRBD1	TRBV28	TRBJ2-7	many	CASRTGTGTSVEYF	TGTGCCAGCAGAACCGGGACAGGGACATCCGTAGAGTACTTC
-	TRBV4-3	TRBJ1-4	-	CASSHGSGGAEKLFF	TGCGCCAGCAGCCATGGATCTGGGGGGGCGGAAAAACTGTTTTTT
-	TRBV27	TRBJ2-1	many	CASSRGQRLAYNEQFF	TGTGCCAGCTCCCGTGGGCAGCGACTAGCCTACAATGAGCAGTTCTTC
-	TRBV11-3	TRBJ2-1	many	CASSRVGRTNRNEQFF	TGTGCCAGCAGCCGGGTCGGCCGGACGAATAGAAATGAGCAGTTCTTC
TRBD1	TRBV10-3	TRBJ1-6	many	CALRAGQGAASSYNSPLHF	TGTGCCCTACGAGCAGGACAGGGGGCGGCAAGCTCCTATAATTCACCCCTCCACTTT
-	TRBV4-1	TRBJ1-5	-	CASSQGAGGAVNQPQHF	TGCGCCAGCAGCCAAGGGGCAGGTGGGGCCGTTAATCAGCCCCAGCATTTT
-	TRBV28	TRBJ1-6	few	CASSPTGSYNSPLHF	TGTGCCAGCAGCCCCACTGGATCCTATAATTCACCCCTCCACTTT
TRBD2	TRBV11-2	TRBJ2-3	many	CASSLVGLAGDTQYF	TGTGCCAGCAGCTTAGTTGGACTAGCGGGGGATACGCAGTATTTT
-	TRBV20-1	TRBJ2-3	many	CSARAEDTQYF	TGCAGTGCTAGAGCCGAGGATACGCAGTATTTT
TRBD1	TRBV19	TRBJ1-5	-	CASNRDRGGSNQPQHF	TGTGCCAGCAACCGGGACAGGGGTGGAAGCAATCAGCCCCAGCATTTT
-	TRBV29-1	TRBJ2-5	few	CSGQNQETQYF	TGCAGCGGACAGAATCAAGAGACCCAGTACTTC
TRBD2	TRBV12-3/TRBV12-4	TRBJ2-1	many	CASSFDSGRASEQFF	TGTGCCAGCAGTTTTGATAGCGGGAGGGCATCTGAGCAGTTCTTC
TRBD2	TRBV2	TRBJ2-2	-	CASSAGGSKGGELFF	TGTGCCAGCAGTGCCGGGGGGAGCAAGGGCGGGGAGCTGTTTTTT
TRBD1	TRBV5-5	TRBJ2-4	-	CASSASGTGLNIQYF	TGTGCCAGCAGCGCCTCCGGGACAGGGCTCAACATTCAGTACTTC
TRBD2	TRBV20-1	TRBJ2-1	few	CSASRAGDSYNEQFF	TGCAGTGCTAGTCGGGCGGGGGATTCTTACAATGAGCAGTTCTTC
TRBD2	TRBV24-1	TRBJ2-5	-	CATSDLGGTSGGLRYQETQYF	TGTGCCACCAGTGATTTAGGCGGGACTAGCGGGGGATTGCGGTACCAAGAGACCCAGTACTTC
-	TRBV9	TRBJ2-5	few	CASSVQGEESQYF	TGTGCCAGCAGCGTACAGGGAGAGGAGTCCCAGTACTTC
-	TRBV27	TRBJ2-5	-	CASSLRQDIETQYF	TGTGCCAGCAGTTTAAGGCAGGATATCGAGACCCAGTACTTC
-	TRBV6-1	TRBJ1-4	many	CASRNGGANEKLFF	TGTGCCAGCAGGAACGGAGGCGCAAATGAAAAACTGTTTTTT
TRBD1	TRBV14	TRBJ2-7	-	CASSLNGRDRGYEQYF	TGTGCCAGCAGTCTGAATGGCCGGGACAGGGGATACGAGCAGTACTTC
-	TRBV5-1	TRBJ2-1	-	CASSLMGQYNEQFF	TGCGCCAGCAGCTTGATGGGGCAATACAATGAGCAGTTCTTC
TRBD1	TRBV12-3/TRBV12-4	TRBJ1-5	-	CASSPPDRGYNQPQHF	TGTGCCAGCAGTCCCCCCGACAGGGGCTACAATCAGCCCCAGCATTTT
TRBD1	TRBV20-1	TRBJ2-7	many	CSARALGGTGGSYYEQYF	TGCAGTGCTCGCGCTTTAGGGGGGACAGGGGGGTCCTACTACGAGCAGTACTTC
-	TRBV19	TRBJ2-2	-	CASRTGRTGELFF	TGTGCCAGTAGGACAGGCAGGACCGGGGAGCTGTTTTTT
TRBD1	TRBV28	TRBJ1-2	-	CASSATGGPTYGYTF	TGTGCCAGCAGTGCAACAGGGGGCCCCACCTATGGCTACACCTTC